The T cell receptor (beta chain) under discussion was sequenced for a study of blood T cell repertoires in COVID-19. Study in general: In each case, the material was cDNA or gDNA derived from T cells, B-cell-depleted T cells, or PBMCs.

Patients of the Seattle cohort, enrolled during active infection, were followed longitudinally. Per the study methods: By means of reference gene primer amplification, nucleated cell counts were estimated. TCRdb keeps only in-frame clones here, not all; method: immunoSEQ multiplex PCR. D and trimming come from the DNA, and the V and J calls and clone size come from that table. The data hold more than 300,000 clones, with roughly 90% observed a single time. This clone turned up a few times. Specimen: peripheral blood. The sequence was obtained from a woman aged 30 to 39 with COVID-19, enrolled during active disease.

CDR3 region: CASRGYTDNSPLHF. For the CDR3, the DNA is TGTGCCAGCAGAGGTTACACAGATAATTCACCCCTCCACTTT. V usage is TRBV6-5 and J usage is TRBJ1-6; D is uncertain. Germline V gene data show CDR1 as MNHEY and CDR2 as SVGAGI. Between the trimmed V and J ends, which lost 6 bases and 5 bases, there was a span of 11 bases. This CDR3 comprises 14 residues.